This paragraph covers one T cell receptor (beta chain) sequence. The antigen is not known. The data were taken from a study of post-analysis software for immune sequencing data. Study-wide results and caveats: Patients showed TRBV5-6, TRBV5-1 and TRBV20-1 among five TRBV segments more frequent than in controls.

This CDR3 is 14 amino acids long. Germline CDR1 and CDR2: MNHEY and SVGAGI. V was shortened by 8 bases and J by 3 bases, with 16 bases between the two germline ends. The library was made from cDNA and included unique molecular identifiers. Starting from approximately 0.95 to 9.8 million T cells, the study yielded about 540,000 cDNA molecules. From the PCR reads, TCRdb called clonotypes with MiXCR, one entry per CDR3 protein. The table includes hundreds of thousands of distinct CDR3 sequences, 59% detected once. This clonotype was sampled from a girl aged 2 to 10 with multiple sclerosis. The chain has TRBV6-5 and TRBJ1-1; D gene ambiguous. The specimen was blood. CDR3 in DNA: TGTGCCAGCTCTGAGGGTACGGGGTACACTGAAGCTTTCTTT. Protein sequence: CASSEGTGYTEAFF.